This T cell receptor beta chain was identified during a study of cytomegalovirus exposure and HLA in healthy donors. Points from the study as a whole: As a later analysis revealed, the rate of TCR association differed by HLA locus, with DRB1 most and HLA-C fewest. There were some V segments, including TRBV6-2 and TRBV6-3, excluded as indistinguishable.

About this clone itself: What it recognizes is unknown.

It was with 60 Vbeta and 13 Jbeta primers that the PCR ran. Original processing methods: Later, an analysis found 75 million to 100 million unique TCR beta chains, and roughly 10 million of these were shared. Profiling relied on immunoSEQ multiplex PCR, and the TCRdb table lists in-frame clones only, not all of them. The V and J calls and the clone size are those of that table, but D and trimming were determined from the DNA. The table for this sample gives approximately 210,000 clones. CDR1 and CDR2 from the germline V gene are SGHAT and FQNNGV. CDR3 size: 16 residues. The V and J ends lost 5 bases and 2 bases, in that order; junction bases with no gene match: 12.

The sample was PBMCs. The source is a woman under 40 in good health and CMV-seropositive. V gene TRBV11-2 combines with J gene TRBJ2-7, with 7 bases aligning to TRBD1. The CDR3 DNA reads TGTGCCAGCAGCCAGGTTGGACAGGTCCCTCCCTACGAGCAGTACTTC. Translated: CASSQVGQVPPYEQYF.